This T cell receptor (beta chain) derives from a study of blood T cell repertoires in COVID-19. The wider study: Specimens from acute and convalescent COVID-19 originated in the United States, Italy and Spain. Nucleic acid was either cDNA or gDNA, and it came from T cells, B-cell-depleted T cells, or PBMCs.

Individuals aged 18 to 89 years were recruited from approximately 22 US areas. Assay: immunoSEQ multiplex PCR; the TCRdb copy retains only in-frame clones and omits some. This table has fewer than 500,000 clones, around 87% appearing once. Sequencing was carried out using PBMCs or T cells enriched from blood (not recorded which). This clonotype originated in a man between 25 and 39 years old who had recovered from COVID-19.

The CDR3 loop reads CASSFQGDGTEAFF. DNA for the CDR3: TGTGCCAGCAGTTTCCAGGGGGATGGCACTGAAGCTTTCTTT. V is TRBV6-2 or TRBV6-3 and J is TRBJ1-1; 7 nucleotides agree with TRBD1. J gave up 4 bases and V 4 bases, and 6 bases lay outside the gene matches. The germline V gene has CDR1 MNHEY and CDR2 SVGEGT. CDR3 length: 14 amino acids.